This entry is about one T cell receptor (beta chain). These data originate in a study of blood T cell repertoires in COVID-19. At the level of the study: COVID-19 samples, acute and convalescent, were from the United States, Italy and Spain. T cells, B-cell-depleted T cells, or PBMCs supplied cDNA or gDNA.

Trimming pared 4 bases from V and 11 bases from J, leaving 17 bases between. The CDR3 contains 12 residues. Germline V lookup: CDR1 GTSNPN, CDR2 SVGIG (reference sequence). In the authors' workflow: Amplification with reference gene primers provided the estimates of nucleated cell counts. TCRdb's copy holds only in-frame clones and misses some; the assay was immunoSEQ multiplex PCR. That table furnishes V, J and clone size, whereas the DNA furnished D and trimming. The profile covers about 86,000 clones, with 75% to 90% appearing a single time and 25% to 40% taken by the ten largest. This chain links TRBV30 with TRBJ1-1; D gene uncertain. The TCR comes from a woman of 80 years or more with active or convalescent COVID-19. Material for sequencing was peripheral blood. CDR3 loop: CAWTPEVTRAFF. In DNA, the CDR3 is TGTGCCTGGACCCCCGAGGTAACGCGGGCTTTCTTT.